The 22 T cell receptor beta chains given below trace back to one sample, sequenced in a study of neurological immune-mediated disorders. TCRdb recomputed calls from the 5' RACE reads with MiXCR, one row per CDR3 protein. The sample holds over 90,000 distinct CDR3 sequences; roughly 10% are singletons and the top ten take about 3.1%. Time point meaning: longitudinal time-point 3. Material for sequencing was PBMCs. These receptors were collected from a female donor with HTLV-1-associated myelopathy (HAM/TSP).

This clonotype showed up many times. The chain carries TRBV4-1 and TRBJ2-7, with TRBD1 matching 11 bases. The ends lost 4 bases at V and 4 bases at J; junction bases unmatched: 3. Germline values: CDR1 MGHRA, CDR2 YSYEKL. The CDR3 is 14 residues long. Here the CDR3 DNA reads TGCGCCAGCAGCCTGGGACAGGGGGTGTACGAGCAGTACTTC. Its protein product is CASSLGQGVYEQYF.

In its sample, this clonotype was seen many times. The chain has TRBV5-1 and TRBJ2-2; 7 nucleotides align to TRBD2. Trimming at V came to 0 bases and at J to 1 base, leaving 3 bases not matched to a gene. The CDR3 is 16 residues long. Germline CDR1 SGHRS, CDR2 YFSETQ. The CDR3 here is CASSLAGTMNTGELFF. CDR3 DNA sequence: TGCGCCAGCAGCTTGGCCGGGACTATGAACACCGGGGAGCTGTTTTTT. The variable domain in full, completed from reference TRBV5-1 and TRBJ2-2, reads KAGVTQTPRYLIKTRGQQVTLSCSPISGHRSVSWYQQTPGQGLQFLFEYFSETQRNKGNFPGRFSGRQFSNSRSEMNVSTLELGDSALYLCASSLAGTMNTGELFFGEGSRLTVL.

This chain connects TRBV20-1 to TRBJ2-3, with 7 bases fitting TRBD2. This CDR3 is 15 amino acids long. Germline assignment: CDR1 DFQATT and CDR2 SNEGSKA (reference sequence). Unmatched junction bases numbered 13, after V lost 6 bases and J lost 4 bases. CDR3 in amino acids: CSAYDPIGGSDTQYF. CDR3 in DNA: TGCAGTGCATACGATCCTATCGGGGGGTCAGATACGCAGTATTTT.

The rearrangement uses TRBV5-1 and TRBJ2-5; 13 bases fit TRBD2. Germline V CDR1 and CDR2: SGHRS, YFSETQ. The CDR3 has 15 residues. The ends lost 2 bases at V and 5 bases at J; junction bases unmatched: 3. The CDR3 is CASSFSTSGGETQYF. The CDR3, as DNA: TGCGCCAGCAGCTTCTCGACTAGCGGGGGGGAGACCCAGTACTTC.

This clonotype occurred a few times. This chain joins TRBV5-1 and TRBJ2-2; no reliable D call. There are 12 residues in the CDR3. In germline, CDR1 is SGHRS, CDR2 YFSETQ. Trimming removed 4 bases at V and 4 bases at J, with 5 bases between. CDR3 nucleotides: TGCGCCAGCAGCCGGAGCACCGGGGAGCTGTTTTTT. Translating it yields CASSRSTGELFF.

This clonotype occurred many times. This chain joins TRBV28 and TRBJ2-2; 7 bases align to TRBD1. The V gene's germline CDR1 is MDHEN and CDR2 SYDVKM. Trimming cost V 8 bases and J 1 base; bases outside gene matches: 4. The CDR3 runs 14 residues. CDR3 loop: CASLYRGNTGELFF. The CDR3 coding sequence is TGTGCCAGCTTATACAGGGGGAACACCGGGGAGCTGTTTTTT. The variable domain in full, completed from reference TRBV28 and TRBJ2-2, reads DVKVTQSSRYLVKRTGEKVFLECVQDMDHENMFWYRQDPGLGLRLIYFSYDVKMKEKGDIPEGYSVSREKKERFSLILESASTNQTSMYLCASLYRGNTGELFFGEGSRLTVL.

This clonotype was picked up many times. This chain links TRBV20-1 with TRBJ2-3; 11 bases map to TRBD2. The CDR3 is 15 amino acids. The germline CDR1 and CDR2 sequences are DFQATT and SNEGSKA (reference sequence). J lost 3 bases, V lost 5 bases, and 7 bases had no gene match. DNA for the CDR3: TGCAGTGCTCCCGAAACTAGCGGGGGAACAGATACGCAGTATTTT. This sequence encodes CSAPETSGGTDTQYF.

This clonotype was recorded many times. The chain combines TRBV5-1 with TRBJ2-2; TRBD1 agrees at 8 bases. The CDR3 covers 16 residues. Germline loops: CDR1 SGHRS, CDR2 YFSETQ. Trimming at V came to 4 bases and at J to 0 bases, leaving 5 bases not matched to a gene. CDR3 loop: CASSPGQGTNTGELFF. The CDR3 bases are TGCGCCAGCAGCCCCGGACAGGGAACGAACACCGGGGAGCTGTTTTTT.

This clonotype was counted ten times or more. This chain connects TRBV5-1 to TRBJ2-5; D is ambiguous. Germline V gene sequence: CDR1 SGHRS, CDR2 YFSETQ. V lost 4 bases to trimming and J lost 0 bases, with 1 base between them. This CDR3 spans 11 amino acids. For the CDR3, the DNA is TGCGCCAGCAGCGACCAAGAGACCCAGTACTTC. It is translated as CASSDQETQYF.

This clonotype was seen repeatedly, ten times or more. The rearrangement links TRBV27 to TRBJ2-7; 12 bases map to TRBD2. Per the germline V gene, CDR1 is MNHEY and CDR2 is SMNVEV (reference sequence). This CDR3 is built from 17 residues. Trimming took 6 bases from V and 0 from J; bases not matched to a gene: 9. CDR3: CASRSRTSGVSSYEQYF. Here the CDR3 DNA reads TGTGCCAGCAGATCTAGGACTAGCGGGGTAAGCTCCTACGAGCAGTACTTC.

This clonotype was seen many times. This sequence joins TRBV9 and TRBJ1-2, with a tentative D call TRBD1 (5 bases). V shed 0 bases and J shed 9 bases, with 15 bases lying between them. Germline values: CDR1 SGDLS, CDR2 YYNGEE. The CDR3 length is 14 residues. CDR3 DNA sequence: TGTGCCAGCAGCGTAGTCGGGACCTCGGAACGCTACACCTTC. It codes for CASSVVGTSERYTF.

This clonotype occurred many times. The chain combines TRBV5-1 with TRBJ2-2; 7 bases agree with TRBD1. The V gene end was trimmed by 0 bases and the J gene end by 5 bases; junction bases not matched to a gene: 4. CDR1 and CDR2 from the germline V gene are SGHRS and YFSETQ. The CDR3 is 15 residues long. CDR3: CASSLAEQGTGELFF. CDR3 bases: TGCGCCAGCAGCTTGGCCGAACAGGGGACCGGGGAGCTGTTTTTT.

Many counts were recorded for this clonotype. V is TRBV5-1 and J is TRBJ2-1; no reliable D call. Germline loops: CDR1 SGHRS, CDR2 YFSETQ. Trimming took 0 bases from V and 10 from J, leaving 14 bases between them. This CDR3 has 14 residues. The CDR3 is CASSLESAVREQFF. CDR3 coding DNA: TGCGCCAGCAGCTTGGAGTCGGCAGTCAGGGAGCAGTTCTTC.

This clonotype was detected many times. DNA for the CDR3: TGCAGTGCTATAATTGGTACAGATACGCAGTATTTT. This gives the protein CSAIIGTDTQYF. This chain uses TRBV20-1 with TRBJ2-3; D is unresolved. This CDR3 spans 12 amino acids. V lost 4 bases and J 3 bases, leaving 8 bases between the germline ends. Germline V CDR1 and CDR2: DFQATT, SNEGSKA (reference sequence).

In this sample, this clonotype turned up many times. J is TRBJ2-7 and V is TRBV5-1; 12 bases agree with TRBD2. Trimming took 3 bases from V and 7 from J; bases not matched to a gene: 17. This CDR3 is 18 amino acids long. The germline V gene has CDR1 SGHRS and CDR2 YFSETQ. CDR3 DNA: TGCGCCAGCAGCTCCGGGACTAGCGGGTACCTTTCTGGGGGAGAGCAGTACTTC. Protein product: CASSSGTSGYLSGGEQYF.

Regarding this clonotype: One end of the junction is discordant with germline, which a read error may explain. The V call is TRBV5-1, the J call TRBJ1-6; D is unresolved. The CDR3 has 14 amino acids. Germline V gene lookup returns CDR1 SGHRS and CDR2 YFSETQ. CDR3 sequence reads: CASRLGGTYSPLHF. The CDR3 coding sequence is TGCGCCAGCAGATTGGGAGGAACGTATTCACCCCTCCACTTT.

In this sample, this clonotype turned up many times. The chain is built from TRBV11-2 and TRBJ2-3; D possibly uses TRBD1 or TRBD2 (5 bases each). The CDR3 totals 15 residues. The germline V and J ends were trimmed by 5 bases and 0 bases, with 12 bases remaining between them. Germline-derived CDR1 and CDR2 are SGHAT and FQNNGV. The CDR3 protein is CASSAPGPSTDTQYF. CDR3 DNA: TGTGCCAGCAGCGCCCCGGGACCCAGCACAGATACGCAGTATTTT. Using reference TRBV11-2 and TRBJ2-3 for the parts outside the CDR3, the full variable domain is EAGVAQSPRYKIIEKRQSVAFWCNPISGHATLYWYQQILGQGPKLLIQFQNNGVVDDSQLPKDRFSAERLKGVDSTLKIQPAKLEDSAVYLCASSAPGPSTDTQYFGPGTRLTVL.

This clonotype was recorded a few times. The chain combines TRBV28 with TRBJ2-7; unclear D gene. Germline lookup yields CDR1 MDHEN and CDR2 SYDVKM. Between the trimmed V and J ends, which lost 5 bases and 2 bases, there was a span of 7 bases. The CDR3 extends over 12 amino acids. CDR3 amino acids: CASSVTTYEQYF. The CDR3 DNA is TGTGCCAGCAGTGTAACCACCTACGAGCAGTACTTC.

The J gene is TRBJ1-1, the V gene TRBV6-6, with D unclear. Trimming removed 0 bases at V and 5 bases at J, with 19 bases between. In germline, CDR1 is MNHNY, CDR2 SVGAGI (reference sequence). The CDR3 length is 17 residues. In DNA form, the CDR3 reads TGTGCCAGCAGTTACTCGAGTACAGCCCTCCTCAAGACTGAAGCTTTCTTT. Translation gives CASSYSSTALLKTEAFF.

The chain joins TRBV12-3 or TRBV12-4 to TRBJ2-2, with D unresolved. Trimming pared 5 bases from V and 1 base from J, leaving 11 bases between. There are 15 residues in the CDR3. Written as DNA, the CDR3 is TGTGCCAGCAGTCCCCGACGGAGGAACACCGGGGAGCTGTTTTTT. It translates to CASSPRRRNTGELFF.

This clonotype was seen ten or more times. The CDR3 ends on some other residue instead of the conserved phenylalanine or tryptophan, so this is likely a read error. This chain connects TRBV10-3 to TRBJ1-5, with TRBD1 matching 9 bases. Germline V gene data show CDR1 as ENHRY and CDR2 as SYGVKD. CDR3 length: 14 amino acids. The V gene end was trimmed by 5 bases and the J gene end by 5 bases; junction bases not matched to a gene: 4. This CDR3 is CAISLTGGDQPQHL. In DNA, the CDR3 is TGTGCCATCAGTTTGACAGGGGGTGATCAGCCCCAGCATTTG.

This clonotype was observed at least ten times. Germline is not matched at one junction end, which may reflect a read error. The V gene is TRBV20-1, the J gene TRBJ1-2; D unclear. The CDR3 consists of 12 residues. The germline V gene encodes CDR1 DFQATT and CDR2 SNEGSKA (reference sequence). The CDR3 coding sequence is TGCAGTGCGAGAGGACTGTTCTATGGCTACACCTTC. This gives the protein CSARGLFYGYTF.